The clone carrying this T cell receptor beta chain has more than one count but fewer than ten. Participants spanned ages about 18 to 90 years and resided in 20 to 30 US areas. Researchers sorted participants into cohorts using their self-reported clinical history. This sample stems from a study of blood T cell repertoires in COVID-19. CDR1 is SNHLY and CDR2 is FYNNEI in the germline V gene. The length of the CDR3 is 11 residues. Sequencing was performed with immunoSEQ multiplex PCR; in TCRdb, only in-frame clones are kept and a portion is missing. The sample contains about 480,000 clones, about 85% of which appear only once.

The J gene is TRBJ1-2, the V gene TRBV2; a weak D match, TRBD1 (6 bases). The TCR comes from a woman aged 55-69 years who had recovered from COVID-19. The source material was PBMCs or T cells enriched from blood (not recorded which). For the CDR3, the DNA is TGTGGACAGGAAGCTAACTATGGCTACACCTTC. It yields the protein CGQEANYGYTF.